A single sample is the source of the 11 T cell receptor beta chains below, sequenced in a study of CD4 and CD8 cells across lung adenocarcinoma regions. TCRdb re-analysed the PCR reads in MiXCR, keeping a single row per CDR3 protein. Of some 20,000 distinct CDR3 sequences in the sample, 45% to 55% are singletons; the top ten hold about 19%. Sequenced: CD4+ T cells from the margin of a lung tumor. These TCRs come from a male donor with lung adenocarcinoma. The CD4 and CD8 labels of this study may be unreliable.

This clonotype was observed at least ten times. This chain joins TRBV6-5 and TRBJ2-5, with TRBD1 identical over 7 bases. The J call may be mistaken, given a closer DNA end match to TRBJ2-7. The CDR3 length is 21 residues. CDR1 and CDR2 from the germline V gene are MNHEY and SVGAGI. The CDR3 loop reads CASIKGYDRVEGARFKYEQYF. CDR3 DNA: TGTGCCAGCATTAAAGGGTATGACAGGGTTGAGGGAGCGAGGTTTAAATACGAGCAGTACTTC.

The rearrangement uses TRBV4-1 and TRBJ2-2; 7 bases line up with TRBD2. The junction had 2 bases not matched to a gene; V was cut back by 0 bases and J by 4 bases. From germline, CDR1 is MGHRA and CDR2 YSYEKL. The CDR3 extends over 15 amino acids. In DNA form, the CDR3 reads TGCGCCAGCAGCCAAGACGGGACTATCACCGGGGAGCTGTTTTTT. It is translated as CASSQDGTITGELFF.

Of note for this clonotype: The junction departs from germline at one end; a sequencing error may be responsible. This chain joins TRBV28 and TRBJ2-3, with D hard to call. The CDR3 runs to 15 residues. Germline CDR1 is MDHEN and CDR2 is SYDVKM. The CDR3 loop reads CARSFVGENQDTQYF. CDR3 bases: TGTGCCAGGAGTTTCGTGGGCGAGAACCAAGATACGCAGTATTTT.

This sequence joins TRBV6-1 and TRBJ2-4; D is possibly TRBD1 or TRBD2 (5 bases each). The CDR3 is made up of 15 amino acids. From germline, CDR1 is MNHNS and CDR2 SASEGT. V was shortened by 6 bases and J by 13 bases, with 25 bases between the two germline ends. CDR3 residues: CASSEGMGAKDTQYF. The CDR3 DNA reads TGTGCCAGCAGCGAGGGGATGGGAGCCAAAGACACGCAGTACTTC.

Remarks on this clonotype: One end of the junction does not line up with germline, which may come from a read error. The V gene is TRBV6-1, the J gene TRBJ2-3; possible D gene TRBD2, 6 bases. CDR3 size: 15 residues. The germline V gene encodes CDR1 MNHNS and CDR2 SASEGT. CDR3 in amino acids: CALSLQAGSPETQYF. The CDR3, as DNA: TGTGCCCTGAGCCTCCAGGCCGGGAGCCCAGAGACGCAGTATTTT.

This clonotype came up a few times. The V gene is TRBV3-1, the J gene TRBJ2-4, with D tentatively TRBD2 (6 bases). CDR3 length equals 15 residues. Germline loops: CDR1 LGHDT, CDR2 YNNKEL (reference sequence). With 1 base removed from V and 4 bases from J, the gap between germline ends came to 11 bases. The CDR3 DNA follows: TGTGCCAGCAGCCAAGCCGGGAGTTTGAAAAACATTCAGTACTTC. Amino acid sequence: CASSQAGSLKNIQYF.

The chain uses TRBV3-1 and TRBJ2-3; D may be TRBD2 (5 bases). The germline V gene encodes CDR1 LGHDT and CDR2 YNNKEL (reference sequence). V was trimmed by 1 base and J by 10 bases, leaving 15 bases between them. The CDR3 loop spans 14 amino acids. The CDR3 is CASSQAFAEAAQYF. CDR3 DNA: TGTGCCAGCAGCCAAGCGTTTGCCGAAGCGGCGCAGTATTTT.

On this clonotype: The junction and the germline gene differ at one end; a read error may be behind it. The V gene is TRBV4-2, the J gene TRBJ2-5; either TRBD1 or TRBD2 may supply D (5 bases each). The germline V gene encodes CDR1 LGHNA and CDR2 YNFKEQ. This CDR3 comprises 16 residues. CDR3 sequence reads: CASSQDGASAKDTQYF. The CDR3 coding sequence is TGTGCCAGCAGCCAAGACGGGGCAAGCGCCAAAGATACGCAGTACTTT.

This rearrangement joins TRBV27 to TRBJ2-1; TRBD2 matches at 10 bases. Germline V gene lookup returns CDR1 MNHEY and CDR2 SMNVEV (reference sequence). This CDR3 has 12 amino acids. CDR3 sequence: CESGRGYNEQFF. The CDR3 DNA follows: TGTGAGAGCGGGAGGGGCTATAATGAGCAGTTCTTC.

The chain employs TRBV27 and TRBJ1-4; maybe TRBD1 (5 bases). There are 15 residues in the CDR3. CDR1 is MNHEY, CDR2 SMNVEV, per germline (reference sequence). V was cut by 4 bases and J by 4 bases, with 13 bases left in between. This chain's CDR3 is CASSSDTGDNEKLFF. For the CDR3, the DNA is TGTGCCAGCAGTTCGGACACGGGGGATAATGAAAAACTGTTTTTT.

This clonotype was recorded only once. This chain joins TRBV12-3 or TRBV12-4 and TRBJ2-5; tentative D call: TRBD1 (6 bases). Near its end, the DNA agrees better with TRBJ2-1, so the J call may be wrong. CDR3 length equals 13 residues. The CDR3, as DNA: TGTGCCAGCAGTCGGGACACCAACAATGAGCAGTTCTTC. Translation gives CASSRDTNNEQFF.